Listed here are 17 T cell receptor beta chains from one sample, sequenced in a study of CD8 T cells in Susac syndrome. Random hexamers served to reverse transcribe roughly 0.5 to 1 ug RNA. TCRdb independently ran MiXCR on the immunoSEQ multiplex PCR reads; one entry per CDR3 protein. The sample lists roughly 44,000 distinct CDR3 sequences, approximately 93% occurring once. Sequencing was carried out using CD8+ T cells from PBMCs. The receptors were sampled from a human donor in good health.

The chain joins TRBV18 to TRBJ2-3, with 9 bases aligning to TRBD2. Germline assignment: CDR1 KGHSH and CDR2 LQKENI. Trimming at V came to 0 bases and at J to 4 bases, leaving 8 bases not matched to a gene. The CDR3 is made up of 17 amino acids. CDR3 sequence reads: CASSPPVQREVADTQYF. CDR3 nucleotide sequence: TGTGCCAGCTCACCACCGGTCCAGCGGGAGGTCGCAGATACGCAGTATTTT.

The rearrangement joins TRBV5-1 to TRBJ2-1, with 10 bases fitting TRBD1. Trimming cost V 3 bases and J 1 base; bases outside gene matches: 10. The CDR3 is made up of 18 amino acids. CDR1 is SGHRS and CDR2 is YFSETQ in the germline V gene. CDR3 sequence: CASSYGMGTGESYNEQFF. CDR3 nucleotide sequence: TGCGCCAGCAGCTATGGTATGGGGACAGGGGAGTCCTACAATGAGCAGTTCTTC.

The rearrangement uses TRBV7-9 and TRBJ2-7; D is perhaps TRBD2 (6 bases). CDR1 SEHNR and CDR2 FQNEAQ come from the germline V gene (reference sequence). This CDR3 spans 12 amino acids. V dropped 11 bases and J dropped 6 bases, with 17 bases sitting between them. The DNA of the CDR3 is TGTGCCTCCCGGGACTCCCAATCCGAGCAGTACTTC. Translating gives CASRDSQSEQYF. The full variable domain, in which reference TRBV7-9 and TRBJ2-7 provide the parts outside the CDR3, is DTGVSQNPRHKITKRGQNVTFRCDPISEHNRLYWYRQTLGQGPEFLTYFQNEAQLEKSRLLSDRFSAERPKGSFSTLEIQRTEQGDSAMYLCASRDSQSEQYFGPGTRLTVT.

The chain joins TRBV9 to TRBJ2-3, with D possibly being TRBD2 (5 bases). Trimming removed 4 bases at V and 8 bases at J, with 20 bases between. In germline, CDR1 is SGDLS, CDR2 YYNGEE. This CDR3 region has 15 residues. In nucleotides, the CDR3 is TGTGCCAGCAGCCCCACTCTAGCCGCGGGTCGTACGCAGTATTTT. The encoded protein is CASSPTLAAGRTQYF.

V and J are TRBV20-1 and TRBJ2-7; D not certain. V gave up 2 bases and J gave up 2 bases, with 10 bases separating them. The CDR3 extends over 13 amino acids. Germline values: CDR1 DFQATT, CDR2 SNEGSKA (reference sequence). The CDR3 is CSARPRAPYEQYF. Here the CDR3 DNA reads TGCAGTGCTAGACCCCGGGCTCCCTACGAGCAGTACTTC.

The chain links TRBV5-1 to TRBJ1-1; maybe TRBD1 (6 bases). The germline gives CDR1 SGHRS, CDR2 YFSETQ. CDR3 length: 14 residues. The V end lost 0 bases, the J end lost 6 bases, and 12 bases lay between the germline ends. CDR3 sequence reads: CASSLAQGVAEAFF. CDR3 nucleotide sequence: TGCGCCAGCAGCTTGGCACAGGGCGTGGCTGAAGCTTTCTTT.

The chain recombines TRBV29-1 with TRBJ1-1; possible D gene TRBD1, 6 bases. Trimming stripped 5 bases from V and 3 bases from J, with 10 bases between. The CDR3 runs to 12 residues. CDR1 and CDR2 from the germline V gene are SQVTM and ANQGSEA. CDR3 DNA sequence: TGCAGCGTTCCCGGACAGCACACTGAAGCTTTCTTT. Translated, it gives CSVPGQHTEAFF.

DNA for the CDR3: TGCGCCAGCAGCTTGGCGGGGAGCAATCAGCCCCAGCATTTT. Translating it yields CASSLAGSNQPQHF. The rearrangement uses TRBV5-1 and TRBJ1-5, with D unclear. The CDR3 is made up of 14 amino acids. Germline V gene data show CDR1 as SGHRS and CDR2 as YFSETQ. V gave up 0 bases and J gave up 1 base, with 5 bases separating them.

This clonotype came up once. The gene calls are TRBV5-6 and TRBJ2-1; D is uncertain. Germline CDR1 and CDR2: SGHDT and YYEEEE. This CDR3 has 12 residues. The V gene lost 0 bases and the J gene lost 7 bases, with 5 bases spanning the gap. CDR3 nucleotide sequence: TGTGCCAGCAGCTTGGGAGTAAATGAGCAGTTCTTC. Protein sequence: CASSLGVNEQFF. The full variable domain, completed using reference TRBV5-6 and TRBJ2-1, is DAGVTQSPTHLIKTRGQQVTLRCSPKSGHDTVSWYQQALGQGPQFIFQYYEEEERQRGNFPDRFSGHQFPNYSSELNVNALLLGDSALYLCASSLGVNEQFFGPGTRLTVL.

The rearrangement links TRBV9 to TRBJ2-5; possibly TRBD1 for D (5 bases). V dropped 4 bases and J dropped 5 bases, with 18 bases sitting between them. Germline-derived CDR1 and CDR2 are SGDLS and YYNGEE. The length of the CDR3 is 15 residues. DNA of the CDR3: TGTGCCAGCAGCCTTAGCATGGGGCCCGGGGAGACCCAGTACTTC. It translates to CASSLSMGPGETQYF.

V gene TRBV20-1 combines with J gene TRBJ2-7; the D gene is possibly TRBD2 (6 bases). This CDR3 contains 11 residues. Germline V CDR1 and CDR2: DFQATT, SNEGSKA (reference sequence). V was cut by 7 bases and J by 5 bases, with 12 bases left in between. CDR3 in DNA: TGCAGTGTACCGGGACTGAACGAGCAGTACTTC. Protein: CSVPGLNEQYF.

This chain links TRBV3-1 with TRBJ1-5; 7 positions agree with TRBD1. The CDR3 consists of 15 residues. Germline values: CDR1 LGHDT, CDR2 YNNKEL (reference sequence). Trimming removed 4 bases from V and 4 bases from J; junction bases left unmatched: 7. CDR3 in DNA: TGTGCCAGCAGCCTAAGACAGGGCGGTAATCAGCCCCAGCATTTT. This codes for CASSLRQGGNQPQHF.

This chain joins TRBV9 and TRBJ1-1; no clear D. Trimming removed 0 bases at V and 0 bases at J, with 9 bases between. This CDR3 is built from 15 residues. CDR1 SGDLS and CDR2 YYNGEE come from the germline V gene. The chain's CDR3 is CASSVEVAVNTEAFF. CDR3 in DNA: TGTGCCAGCAGCGTAGAGGTGGCGGTGAACACTGAAGCTTTCTTT.

The V and J genes are TRBV28 and TRBJ1-5; 7 bases fit TRBD1. V dropped 2 bases and J dropped 2; count of bases not matched to a gene: 0. This CDR3 contains 14 residues. Germline V gene lookup returns CDR1 MDHEN and CDR2 SYDVKM. CDR3 protein: CASSLGTGNQPQHF. CDR3 bases: TGTGCCAGCAGTTTAGGGACAGGCAATCAGCCCCAGCATTTT.

CDR3 coding DNA: TGTGCCAGCAGTGATATAGGGTTTTTGCAGCCCCAGCATTTT. Its translation is CASSDIGFLQPQHF. The rearrangement uses TRBV2 and TRBJ1-5, with D unclear. This CDR3 comprises 14 residues. Germline CDR1 SNHLY, CDR2 FYNNEI. Trimming took off 3 bases at V and 7 bases at J, with 13 bases between the two ends.

This clonotype was recorded only once. The chain joins TRBV28 to TRBJ2-3, with TRBD2 matching over 8 bases. V dropped 5 bases and J dropped 5; count of bases not matched to a gene: 15. The CDR3 extends over 17 amino acids. The germline V gene has CDR1 MDHEN and CDR2 SYDVKM. The CDR3 region has the DNA TGTGCCAGCAGTCTCCCCTATCCGGGAGGGGGGAGAGATACGCAGTATTTT. Translation gives CASSLPYPGGGRDTQYF.

The chain has TRBV27 and TRBJ2-7; D not certain. The germline gives CDR1 MNHEY, CDR2 SMNVEV (reference sequence). V lost 8 bases to trimming and J lost 2 bases, with 10 bases between them. The CDR3 totals 12 residues. DNA of the CDR3: TGTGCCAGCGGCTTAATGGCCTACGAGCAGTACTTC. Amino acids: CASGLMAYEQYF.